The 14 T cell receptor beta chains reported below all come from one sample, sequenced in a study of tumour-infiltrating T cells in Burkitt lymphoma. Method: immunoSEQ multiplex PCR; TCRdb's copy keeps in-frame clones and lacks some. The sample lists about 46,000 clones, more than 25% occurring once. Sequencing was carried out using tumor tissue. Receptors were obtained from a human donor with Burkitt lymphoma.

The rearrangement uses TRBV5-4 and TRBJ2-3, with 8 positions matching TRBD2. The CDR3 is made up of 14 amino acids. After removal of 4 bases from V and 6 bases from J, the junction contained 7 bases not matched to a gene. The germline V gene has CDR1 SGHNT and CDR2 YYREEE (reference sequence). The CDR3 is CASSPGGAGDTQYF. DNA of the CDR3: TGTGCCAGCAGCCCCGGGGGGGCAGGGGATACGCAGTATTTT.

V is TRBV4-1 and J is TRBJ1-5; D perhaps matches TRBD1 (6 bases). CDR3 size: 16 residues. From germline, CDR1 is MGHRA and CDR2 YSYEKL. Between the trimmed V and J ends, which lost 2 bases and 7 bases, there was a span of 18 bases. This CDR3 is CASSQTTVRGPQPQHF. CDR3 DNA sequence: TGCGCCAGCAGCCAAACTACCGTCAGGGGTCCCCAGCCCCAGCATTTT.

The J gene is TRBJ2-2, the V gene TRBV9; possible D gene TRBD1, 6 bases. This CDR3 region has 16 residues. Germline CDR1 SGDLS, CDR2 YYNGEE. V was pared by 0 bases and J by 0 bases, with 9 bases between. The CDR3 here is CASSVGGQPNTGELFF. The DNA of the CDR3 is TGTGCCAGCAGCGTAGGGGGGCAACCGAACACCGGGGAGCTGTTTTTT.

In its sample, this clone was seen once. The chain employs TRBV7-2 and TRBJ2-2, with D hard to call. The CDR3 spans 14 residues. Germline CDR1 is SGHTA and CDR2 is FQGNSA. V was clipped by 1 base and J by 4 bases, with 7 bases between them. The CDR3 loop reads CASSLVSGTGELFF. The CDR3 bases are TGTGCCAGCAGCTTAGTATCTGGCACCGGGGAGCTGTTTTTT.

This clone was picked up a small number of times. This chain connects TRBV7-3 to TRBJ2-5, with D possibly TRBD1 on 6 matching bases. The length of the CDR3 is 13 residues. Between the trimmed V and J ends, which lost 3 bases and 5 bases, there was a span of 10 bases. The V gene's germline CDR1 is SGHTA and CDR2 FQGTGA. DNA of the CDR3: TGTGCCAGCAGCTTCGGACAGTCGGAGACCCAGTACTTC. This codes for CASSFGQSETQYF.

CDR3 in amino acids: CASSPRLAGPRETQYF. CDR3 bases: TGTGCCAGCAGCCCCAGACTAGCGGGGCCCCGGGAGACCCAGTACTTC. The rearrangement links TRBV7-9 to TRBJ2-5, with 11 bases matching TRBD2. The CDR3 has 16 amino acids. Germline CDR1 reads SEHNR; CDR2 reads FQNEAQ (reference sequence). J gave up 5 bases and V 5 bases, and 10 bases lay outside the gene matches. The full variable domain, in which reference TRBV7-9 and TRBJ2-5 provide the parts outside the CDR3, is DTGVSQNPRHKITKRGQNVTFRCDPISEHNRLYWYRQTLGQGPEFLTYFQNEAQLEKSRLLSDRFSAERPKGSFSTLEIQRTEQGDSAMYLCASSPRLAGPRETQYFGPGTRLLVL.

This clone was detected only a few times. The chain employs TRBV29-1 and TRBJ1-4; 7 bases line up with TRBD1. This CDR3 is built from 12 residues. Germline V CDR1 and CDR2: SQVTM, ANQGSEA. V dropped 7 bases and J dropped 5; count of bases not matched to a gene: 4. The CDR3 loop reads CSAGQPNEKLFF. In DNA, the CDR3 is TGCAGCGCGGGACAGCCAAATGAAAAACTGTTTTTT.

This chain connects TRBV5-1 to TRBJ1-3; 7 bases are a match to TRBD1. The CDR3 runs 14 residues. J gave up 2 bases and V 4 bases, and 3 bases lay outside the gene matches. Germline CDR1 reads SGHRS; CDR2 reads YFSETQ. CDR3 amino acids: CASSPGQAGNTIYF. The CDR3 bases are TGCGCCAGCAGCCCAGGACAGGCTGGAAACACCATATATTTT. Supplemented by reference TRBV5-1 and TRBJ1-3, the full variable domain reads KAGVTQTPRYLIKTRGQQVTLSCSPISGHRSVSWYQQTPGQGLQFLFEYFSETQRNKGNFPGRFSGRQFSNSRSEMNVSTLELGDSALYLCASSPGQAGNTIYFGEGSWLTVV.

This clone was detected a few times. V and J are TRBV28 and TRBJ1-6; a possible D gene is TRBD1 (5 bases). CDR3 length: 17 residues. V lost 10 bases and J lost 0, with 19 bases in between. Germline CDR1 reads MDHEN; CDR2 reads SYDVKM. The CDR3 protein is CANPPGDLGSYNSPLHF. The CDR3 nucleotides are TGTGCCAACCCTCCGGGGGACTTGGGCTCCTATAATTCACCCCTCCACTTT.

This sequence joins TRBV19 and TRBJ2-1; D may be TRBD1 or TRBD2 (5 bases each). Per the germline V gene, CDR1 is LNHDA and CDR2 is SQIVND (reference sequence). Trimming removed 5 bases at V and 5 bases at J, with 16 bases between. The CDR3 is 15 amino acids. The CDR3 DNA is TGTGCCAGTAGTCCCGGGGTGGGACGGAACAATGAGCAGTTCTTC. Translation gives CASSPGVGRNNEQFF.

J is TRBJ2-1 and V is TRBV7-9; D unresolved. Trimming stripped 1 base from V and 8 bases from J, with 6 bases between. Germline-derived CDR1 and CDR2 are SEHNR and FQNEAQ (reference sequence). This CDR3 is built from 12 residues. CDR3 nucleotide sequence: TGTGCCAGCAGCTTAGGGCGGTATGAGCAGTTCTTC. Its protein product is CASSLGRYEQFF.

J is TRBJ1-3 and V is TRBV6-6, with D unresolved. CDR1 is MNHNY, CDR2 SVGAGI, per germline (reference sequence). The length of the CDR3 is 14 residues. Trimming removed 5 bases at V and 6 bases at J, with 14 bases between. Written as DNA, the CDR3 is TGTGCCAGCAGTACCCAAAGGAGGGCAAACACCATATATTTT. This encodes CASSTQRRANTIYF.

This clone was observed a handful of times. J is TRBJ1-2 and V is TRBV7-9; no firm D call. CDR1 is SEHNR, CDR2 FQNEAQ, per germline (reference sequence). Trimming stripped 1 base from V and 6 bases from J, with 12 bases between. The CDR3 is 14 amino acids. The CDR3 here is CASSLGRLSDGYTF. In DNA, the CDR3 is TGTGCCAGCAGCTTAGGACGGCTTTCGGATGGCTACACCTTC.

The genes are TRBV6-4 and TRBJ2-1; perhaps D is TRBD1 or TRBD2 (5 bases each). Germline CDR1 and CDR2: MRHNA and SNTAGT. The CDR3 runs to 14 residues. The ends were cut back, 5 bases at V and 7 bases at J, with 15 bases in the middle. CDR3 DNA: TGTGCCAGCAGTCCCGGGACCCACATGAATGAGCAGTTCTTC. This sequence encodes CASSPGTHMNEQFF.